This record covers a single T cell receptor beta chain. Its antigen is undetermined. Sequencing used immunoSEQ multiplex PCR; TCRdb keeps in-frame clones, though not all of them. The profile covers some 1 million clones, with about 70% appearing a single time and approximately 1.5% taken by the ten largest. This sample stems from a study of shared clonotypes between healthy human individuals. Study-wide context: Plates per donor: three CD4 naive, three CD4 memory, two CD8 naive, one CD8 memory. Study-wide results and limits: A generally larger estimated richness was seen in naive subsets than in memory subsets. Around 4.7% of naive CD4 clonotypes were shared across a few donors.

V lost 4 bases, J lost 1 base, and 14 bases lay in between. The CDR3 runs to 16 residues. Germline CDR1 reads MNHEY; CDR2 reads SMNVEV (reference sequence). Material: memory CD4+ T cells sorted from blood. As to subset: CD45RA-negative fraction. The clonotype originates from a man aged 18 to 30 in good health. The gene calls are TRBV27 and TRBJ2-1, with D maybe TRBD2 (7 bases). CDR3 sequence reads: CASSSARGGSYNEQFF. The CDR3 DNA sequence: TGTGCCAGCAGTTCCGCTAGGGGGGGTTCCTACAATGAGCAGTTCTTC.